Following are 22 T cell receptor beta chains from one sample sequenced in a study of T-cell memory formation after mild COVID-19. TCRdb ran MiXCR on the 5' RACE reads and lists one entry per CDR3 protein. The sample lists 90,000 to 130,000 distinct CDR3 sequences; roughly 19% were seen once. Specimen: PBMCs or a T cell subset sorted from them (not recorded which). The receptor set was obtained from a man aged 18 to 29 who had mild COVID-19 (a few samples of this study predate the infection). Cell type and time point are not known.

The J gene is TRBJ1-6, the V gene TRBV3-1; perhaps TRBD1 as D (5 bases). Between the trimmed V and J ends, which lost 5 bases and 10 bases, there was a span of 15 bases. CDR3 length: 14 residues. Germline V lookup: CDR1 LGHDT, CDR2 YNNKEL (reference sequence). CDR3: CASSGTDWGSPLHF. CDR3 sequence (DNA): TGTGCCAGCAGCGGGACGGATTGGGGGTCACCCCTCCACTTT.

The chain couples TRBV6-2 or TRBV6-3 to TRBJ2-2, with 10 bases matching TRBD2. The V gene's germline CDR1 is MNHEY and CDR2 SVGEGT. The CDR3 has 19 residues. V lost 2 bases and J lost 6; bases outside the gene matches: 15. The CDR3 here is CASSYAGDQRGGPAGELFF. CDR3 DNA: TGTGCCAGCAGTTACGCCGGGGACCAGCGGGGGGGCCCGGCCGGGGAGCTGTTTTTT.

This clonotype was counted a few times. The genes are TRBV7-9 and TRBJ1-4, with D possibly being TRBD1 (5 bases). This CDR3 has 15 amino acids. V shed 4 bases and J shed 2 bases, with 11 bases lying between them. Per the germline V gene, CDR1 is SEHNR and CDR2 is FQNEAQ (reference sequence). CDR3 nucleotide sequence: TGTGCCAGCAGCTACCAGGGTAGGACTAATGAAAAACTGTTTTTT. The encoded protein is CASSYQGRTNEKLFF.

This clonotype was detected a few times. As DNA, the CDR3 is TGTGCCAGCAGGGCCTCCCTCGGAGACCTGGAGACCCAGTACTTC. Translating gives CASRASLGDLETQYF. V and J are TRBV25-1 and TRBJ2-5, with D unclear. This CDR3 contains 15 residues. V was pared by 6 bases and J by 5 bases, with 19 bases between. In germline, CDR1 is MGHDK, CDR2 SYGVNS.

The chain couples TRBV10-3 to TRBJ1-6; D uncertain. Germline values: CDR1 ENHRY, CDR2 SYGVKD. Trimming removed 3 bases from V and 13 bases from J, with 10 bases in between. This CDR3 contains 12 residues. The DNA of the CDR3 is TGTGCCATCAGTGAATCCGCGGCGCCCCTCCACTTT. Its protein is CAISESAAPLHF.

This clonotype was seen only a few times. V gene TRBV28 combines with J gene TRBJ2-6; TRBD2 agrees at 9 bases. The CDR3 covers 17 residues. The germline CDR1 and CDR2 sequences are MDHEN and SYDVKM. V gave up 5 bases and J gave up 6 bases; unmatched junction bases: 11. In DNA, the CDR3 is TGTGCCAGCAGTCCCGGACTAGCGAGGTCTCTGGCCAACGTCCTGACTTTC. It translates to CASSPGLARSLANVLTF.

The chain is built from TRBV6-5 and TRBJ2-1; 7 positions agree with TRBD2. The V gene's germline CDR1 is MNHEY and CDR2 SVGAGI. This CDR3 has 14 residues. The J segment lost 3 bases and the V segment lost 4 bases, leaving 3 bases of the junction unmatched. The CDR3 DNA reads as TGTGCCAGCAGTTTACGGGAGGACTACAATGAGCAGTTCTTC. Translated: CASSLREDYNEQFF.

This clonotype was seen a handful of times. The chain uses TRBV28 and TRBJ1-5; D might be TRBD1 (6 bases). V was shortened by 7 bases and J by 6 bases, with 16 bases between the two germline ends. Germline-derived CDR1 and CDR2 are MDHEN and SYDVKM. CDR3 length: 14 residues. Written as DNA, the CDR3 is TGTGCCAGCACTAGCATCCAAGGGGGTCAGCCCCAGCATTTT. Amino acid sequence: CASTSIQGGQPQHF.

The chain is built from TRBV7-9 and TRBJ2-3; unclear D gene. Germline CDR1 is SEHNR and CDR2 is FQNEAQ (reference sequence). V lost 2 bases to trimming and J lost 2 bases, with 8 bases between them. The CDR3 consists of 14 residues. The CDR3 sequence is CASSLNTITDTQYF. CDR3 in DNA: TGTGCCAGCAGCTTAAATACAATCACAGATACGCAGTATTTT.

This clonotype was found a few times. J is TRBJ2-3 and V is TRBV7-2, with TRBD2 identical over 7 bases. This CDR3 has 15 residues. Germline CDR1 is SGHTA and CDR2 is FQGNSA. Trimming took 4 bases from V and 0 from J; bases not matched to a gene: 4. CDR3 in DNA: TGTGCCAGCAGCTCCGGGACTATTAGCACAGATACGCAGTATTTT. Protein sequence: CASSSGTISTDTQYF.

This chain connects TRBV11-2 to TRBJ1-3; D possibly corresponds to TRBD1 (5 bases). With 5 bases removed from V and 2 bases from J, the gap between germline ends came to 16 bases. There are 16 residues in the CDR3. Germline V gives CDR1 SGHAT, CDR2 FQNNGV. In DNA form, the CDR3 reads TGTGCCAGCAGCATCGCTGGGGGAGGGGCTGGAAACACCATATATTTT. Encoded protein: CASSIAGGGAGNTIYF.

This clonotype was seen ten or more times. The chain is built from TRBV7-8 and TRBJ2-7, with 8 bases identical to TRBD1. Unmatched junction bases numbered 4, after V lost 4 bases and J lost 5 bases. This CDR3 is 13 amino acids long. Germline V gives CDR1 SGHVS, CDR2 FQNEAQ. CDR3 in DNA: TGTGCCAGCAGCTGGACAGGGAGGAACGAGCAGTACTTC. This encodes CASSWTGRNEQYF.

Ten or more counts support this clonotype. The chain carries TRBV29-1 and TRBJ1-2; D is unclear. Germline lookup yields CDR1 SQVTM and CDR2 ANQGSEA. V dropped 3 bases and J dropped 2 bases, with 13 bases sitting between them. This CDR3 is 14 amino acids long. The CDR3 DNA reads as TGCAGCGTTGAGAGAGGTATTGAAAACTATGGCTACACCTTC. The encoded protein is CSVERGIENYGYTF.

The chain employs TRBV7-2 and TRBJ2-3; 9 bases are a match to TRBD2. The CDR3 is 15 residues long. J lost 5 bases, V lost 5 bases, and 8 bases had no gene match. Germline assignment: CDR1 SGHTA and CDR2 FQGNSA. Written as DNA, the CDR3 is TGTGCCAGCAGCGCCTTAGCGGGGGAGCTAGATACGCAGTATTTT. Translated: CASSALAGELDTQYF.

This clonotype was detected only a few times. The rearrangement joins TRBV3-1 to TRBJ1-2; a weak D match, TRBD1 (6 bases). Between the trimmed V and J ends, which lost 4 bases and 4 bases, there was a span of 13 bases. CDR3 size: 14 residues. In germline, CDR1 is LGHDT, CDR2 YNNKEL (reference sequence). DNA of the CDR3: TGTGCCAGCAGCCCACAGGGTTCCCTCTATGGCTACACCTTC. It codes for CASSPQGSLYGYTF.

The chain couples TRBV20-1 to TRBJ2-3; D not certain. Germline V gives CDR1 DFQATT, CDR2 SNEGSKA (reference sequence). The CDR3 has 14 residues. Written as DNA, the CDR3 is TGCAGCTCCCGGAGCCCGTTTGTAGCAGATACGCAGTATTTT. Protein: CSSRSPFVADTQYF.

V is TRBV30 and J is TRBJ2-1, with 11 bases matching TRBD2. V shed 1 base, J shed 3 bases, and the junction held 5 bases outside the gene matches. In germline, CDR1 is GTSNPN, CDR2 SVGIG (reference sequence). This CDR3 comprises 16 residues. CDR3 coding DNA: TGTGCCTGGAGTGGGCTAGCGGGGGGCGACTACAATGAGCAGTTCTTC. It is translated as CAWSGLAGGDYNEQFF. Full variable domain (remainder filled in from reference TRBV30 and TRBJ2-1): SQTIHQWPATLVQPVGSPLSLECTVEGTSNPNLYWYRQAAGRGLQLLFYSVGIGQISSEVPQNLSASRPQDRQFILSSKKLLLSDSGFYLCAWSGLAGGDYNEQFFGPGTRLTVL.

This clonotype was picked up many times. This chain joins TRBV15 and TRBJ2-1, with D possibly matching TRBD2 (6 bases). The CDR3 consists of 16 residues. Germline CDR1 is LNHNV and CDR2 is YYDKDF (reference sequence). Trimming took off 0 bases at V and 9 bases at J, with 18 bases between the two ends. CDR3 coding DNA: TGTGCCACCAGCAGAGATCCCCGGGGGTCCCACACTGAGCAGTTCTTC. Translation: CATSRDPRGSHTEQFF.

CDR3 bases: TGTGCCAGCAGTTACCGGGACGGGAATTCACCCCTCCACTTT. Its translation: CASSYRDGNSPLHF. V usage is TRBV5-6 and J usage is TRBJ1-6, with TRBD1 as a possible D gene (5 bases). The CDR3 is made up of 14 amino acids. CDR1 and CDR2 (germline): SGHDT, YYEEEE. The germline V and J ends were trimmed by 5 bases and 7 bases, with 13 bases remaining between them.

This clonotype occurred many times. J is TRBJ1-1 and V is TRBV7-2, with a tentative D call TRBD1 (6 bases). V gave up 9 bases and J gave up 10 bases, with 27 bases separating them. This CDR3 region has 15 residues. In germline, CDR1 is SGHTA, CDR2 FQGNSA. The CDR3: CASTFEGGGHRAAFF. DNA for the CDR3: TGTGCCAGTACGTTCGAGGGAGGGGGACATAGGGCAGCTTTCTTT.

V is TRBV12-3 or TRBV12-4 and J is TRBJ1-5; a possible D gene is TRBD1 (5 bases). The CDR3 contains 14 residues. V lost 6 bases, J lost 4 bases, and 13 bases lay in between. CDR3 DNA: TGTGCCAGCAGCAAGTTCGGGGCGAATCAGCCCCAGCATTTT. Protein: CASSKFGANQPQHF.

The chain couples TRBV24-1 to TRBJ1-1; D unresolved. The V end was cut by 3 bases, the J end by 0 bases, with 4 bases between. The CDR3 contains 13 residues. Germline V gene data show CDR1 as KGHDR and CDR2 as SFDVKD. CDR3 nucleotide sequence: TGTGCCACCAGTGATGGGTTGAACACTGAAGCTTTCTTT. Translation: CATSDGLNTEAFF.